This T cell receptor (beta chain) was profiled in a study of blood T cell repertoires in COVID-19. In the study overall: In each case, the material was cDNA or gDNA derived from T cells, B-cell-depleted T cells, or PBMCs.

Trimming pared 6 bases from V and 6 bases from J, leaving 20 bases between. CDR3 length: 16 residues. Germline-derived CDR1 and CDR2 are MDHEN and SYDVKM. Assay: immunoSEQ multiplex PCR; the TCRdb copy retains only in-frame clones and omits some. The sample includes tens of thousands of clones, about 84% of them seen just once. The rearrangement joins TRBV28 to TRBJ1-4; D might be TRBD1 (5 bases). The sequence derives from a woman in her 70s with acute or convalescent COVID-19. Source material: peripheral blood. Written as DNA, the CDR3 is TGTGCCAGCAGAGGACCCATGGGAGGGACGGATGAAAAACTGTTTTTT. Its protein product is CASRGPMGGTDEKLFF.